This is a list of T cell receptor beta chains from one sample in a study of T cell responses to AZD1222 COVID-19 vaccine. Clones were read by immunoSEQ multiplex PCR, and TCRdb kept only the in-frame ones, dropping some. The data show 150,000 or so clones, 91% seen once. The starting material was peripheral blood, obtained on day 0 of AZD1222 vaccination. The receptors were gathered from an adult in good health. Both conserved end residues are part of each CDR3. D genes are given only for firm matches. Only some rows state a clone size, as once, few, many or a class for expanded clones.

v_call: TRBV30; clone_size: few; d_call: NA; j_call: TRBJ1-1; cdr3_aa: CAWSVQGQGRTAEAFF; cdr3_nt: TGTGCCTGGAGTGTACAAGGGCAGGGGAGGACAGCTGAAGCTTTCTTT
v_call: TRBV6-5; clone_size: NA; d_call: NA; j_call: TRBJ2-2; cdr3_aa: CASSLGTGELFF; cdr3_nt: TGTGCCAGCAGTCTCGGGACAGGGGAGCTGTTTTTT
v_call: TRBV7-2; clone_size: NA; d_call: TRBD2; j_call: TRBJ2-7; cdr3_aa: CASSLRSRGRELYEQYF; cdr3_nt: TGTGCCAGCAGCTTAAGGTCTCGCGGGAGGGAGTTATACGAGCAGTACTTC
v_call: TRBV29-1; clone_size: NA; d_call: NA; j_call: TRBJ2-7; cdr3_aa: CSGGGNSYEQYF; cdr3_nt: TGCAGCGGGGGTGGGAACTCCTACGAGCAGTACTTC
v_call: TRBV5-1; clone_size: NA; d_call: NA; j_call: TRBJ2-3; cdr3_aa: CASSLVSGTADPDTQYF; cdr3_nt: TGCGCCAGCAGCTTGGTATCGGGGACTGCAGACCCAGATACGCAGTATTTT
v_call: TRBV4-1; clone_size: NA; d_call: NA; j_call: TRBJ1-6; cdr3_aa: CASSQDTTGPLNSPLHF; cdr3_nt: TGCGCCAGCAGCCAAGATACCACCGGGCCTTTGAATTCACCCCTCCACTTT
v_call: TRBV6-5; clone_size: NA; d_call: TRBD1; j_call: TRBJ1-1; cdr3_aa: CASSYQGADTEAFF; cdr3_nt: TGTGCCAGCAGTTACCAGGGGGCGGACACTGAAGCTTTCTTT
v_call: TRBV28; clone_size: few; d_call: TRBD1; j_call: TRBJ1-5; cdr3_aa: CASWDSTNQPQHF; cdr3_nt: TGTGCCAGTTGGGACAGCACCAATCAGCCCCAGCATTTT
v_call: TRBV10-3; clone_size: NA; d_call: TRBD2; j_call: TRBJ2-3; cdr3_aa: CAISVSGSTDTQYF; cdr3_nt: TGTGCCATCAGTGTTAGCGGGAGCACAGATACGCAGTATTTT
v_call: TRBV7-8; clone_size: NA; d_call: NA; j_call: TRBJ1-3; cdr3_aa: CASSNTGLTKTYSGNTIYF; cdr3_nt: TGTGCCAGCAGCAACACGGGACTCACAAAAACTTACTCTGGAAACACCATATATTTT
v_call: TRBV5-1; clone_size: NA; d_call: NA; j_call: TRBJ1-6; cdr3_aa: CASSLEAGVNSPLHF; cdr3_nt: TGCGCCAGCAGCTTGGAAGCAGGGGTTAATTCACCCCTCCACTTT
v_call: TRBV28; clone_size: NA; d_call: TRBD1; j_call: TRBJ1-1; cdr3_aa: CASSPRDRGATEAFF; cdr3_nt: TGTGCCAGCTCACCCCGAGACAGGGGTGCCACTGAAGCTTTCTTT
v_call: TRBV4-3; clone_size: NA; d_call: NA; j_call: TRBJ1-2; cdr3_aa: CASSQDRGAWGYTF; cdr3_nt: TGCGCCAGCAGCCAAGATCGGGGGGCGTGGGGCTACACCTTC
v_call: TRBV7-8; clone_size: few; d_call: NA; j_call: TRBJ1-2; cdr3_aa: CASSLTGPGDGYTF; cdr3_nt: TGTGCCAGCAGCTTAACTGGGCCAGGGGATGGCTACACCTTC
v_call: TRBV6-5; clone_size: NA; d_call: NA; j_call: TRBJ1-3; cdr3_aa: CASSQTTSGNTIYF; cdr3_nt: TGTGCCAGCAGCCAAACGACCTCTGGAAACACCATATATTTT
v_call: TRBV10-3; clone_size: NA; d_call: TRBD1; j_call: TRBJ2-3; cdr3_aa: CAISEPGQGARLDTQYF; cdr3_nt: TGTGCCATCAGTGAGCCGGGACAGGGGGCGCGATTAGATACGCAGTATTTT
v_call: TRBV6-5; clone_size: NA; d_call: NA; j_call: TRBJ2-7; cdr3_aa: CASSYSRSYEQYF; cdr3_nt: TGTGCCAGCAGTTACTCCCGCTCCTACGAGCAGTACTTC
v_call: TRBV30; clone_size: NA; d_call: NA; j_call: TRBJ1-6; cdr3_aa: CAWSDRVDSHF; cdr3_nt: TGTGCCTGGAGCGATAGGGTTGATTCGCACTTT
v_call: TRBV11-2; clone_size: NA; d_call: TRBD2; j_call: TRBJ2-2; cdr3_aa: CASSHGLAGKLGGELFF; cdr3_nt: TGTGCCAGCAGCCATGGACTAGCGGGAAAGTTGGGCGGGGAGCTGTTTTTT
v_call: TRBV28; clone_size: NA; d_call: NA; j_call: TRBJ2-5; cdr3_aa: CASSISGDGGETQYF; cdr3_nt: TGTGCCAGCAGTATCTCAGGGGATGGAGGGGAGACCCAGTACTTC
v_call: TRBV7-9; clone_size: NA; d_call: TRBD1; j_call: TRBJ2-7; cdr3_aa: CASSFQNRGSIEQYF; cdr3_nt: TGTGCCAGCAGCTTTCAGAACAGGGGGAGTATCGAGCAGTACTTC
v_call: TRBV5-1; clone_size: once; d_call: TRBD1; j_call: TRBJ1-1; cdr3_aa: CASSLEGQGYTEAFF; cdr3_nt: TGCGCCAGCAGCTTGGAAGGACAGGGCTACACTGAAGCTTTCTTT
v_call: TRBV9; clone_size: NA; d_call: NA; j_call: TRBJ2-1; cdr3_aa: CASRPVDYNEQFF; cdr3_nt: TGTGCCAGCAGACCAGTAGACTACAATGAGCAGTTCTTC